The text below deals with one TCR beta chain. Its antigen is not identified. The data derive from a study of cytomegalovirus exposure and HLA in healthy donors. The PCR ran on 60 Vbeta and 13 Jbeta primers. Some clones are missing from TCRdb's copy, which holds only in-frame ones; the method was immunoSEQ multiplex PCR. The sample comprises 150,000 to 200,000 clones, 80% to 90% of which are singletons, and around 2% rests with the top ten. Study findings and constraints: Segments of the TCR beta V type were, in most cases, productive about 87% or about 30% of the time in an earlier analysis. HLA alleles were associated with fewer than 20,000 TCR beta sequences in a later analysis at 0.05 false discovery rate.

The clonotype comes from a man between 18 and 35 years old in good health and CMV-seronegative. Sequencing was carried out using PBMCs.

CDR3: CASSPYRGDSPLHF. CDR3 coding DNA: TGTGCCAGCAGCCCCTACAGGGGGGATTCACCCCTCCACTTT. The rearrangement uses TRBV5-4 and TRBJ1-6, with 8 positions matching TRBD1. Germline trimming cut 4 bases from V and 8 bases from J; bases unmatched to any gene: 5. Germline V lookup: CDR1 SGHNT, CDR2 YYREEE (reference sequence). CDR3 length: 14 amino acids.